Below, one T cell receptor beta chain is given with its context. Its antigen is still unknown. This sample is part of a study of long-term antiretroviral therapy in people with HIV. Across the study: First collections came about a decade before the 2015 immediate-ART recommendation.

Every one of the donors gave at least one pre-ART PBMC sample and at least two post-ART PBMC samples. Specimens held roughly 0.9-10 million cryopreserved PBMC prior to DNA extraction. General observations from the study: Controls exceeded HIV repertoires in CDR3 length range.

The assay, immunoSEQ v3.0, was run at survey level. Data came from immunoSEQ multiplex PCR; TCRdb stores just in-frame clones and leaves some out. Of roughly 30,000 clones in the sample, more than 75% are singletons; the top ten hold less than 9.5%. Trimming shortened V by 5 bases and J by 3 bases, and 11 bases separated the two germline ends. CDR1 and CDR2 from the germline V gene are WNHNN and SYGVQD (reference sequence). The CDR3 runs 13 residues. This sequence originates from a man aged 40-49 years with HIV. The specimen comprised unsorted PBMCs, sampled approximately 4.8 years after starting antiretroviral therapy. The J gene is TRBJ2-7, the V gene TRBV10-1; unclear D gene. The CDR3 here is CASSPDGVYEQYF. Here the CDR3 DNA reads TGCGCCAGCAGTCCAGACGGAGTCTACGAGCAGTACTTC.